The rows below give T cell receptor beta chains drawn from one sample of a study of cytomegalovirus exposure and HLA in healthy donors. Sequencing was performed with immunoSEQ multiplex PCR; in TCRdb, only in-frame clones are kept and a portion is missing. The table records about 160,000 clones, about 65% of them present only once. Sequencing was carried out using PBMCs. The receptors derive from a woman aged 25 to 45 in good health and CMV-seronegative. Both conserved end residues are part of each CDR3. The order of the fields is CDR3 DNA, CDR3 protein, clone size, CDR3 length, D gene, J gene, V gene. A D gene is named only where the DNA matches it firmly. The size field is filled for only some rows; it gives once, few, many or a size class.

TGCAGCGTTGATCCGGGACAGGGATGGCAGTTCTTC	CSVDPGQGWQFF	NA	12	TRBD1	TRBJ2-1	TRBV29-1
TGTGCCAGCAGTTCTCTCCGGTCCACGCAGGGGGATGAGCAGTTCTTC	CASSSLRSTQGDEQFF	NA	16	TRBD1	TRBJ2-1	TRBV28
TGCGCCAGCAGCCCTCCGGGACTAGCGCCTCCCGGGGAGCTGTTTTTT	CASSPPGLAPPGELFF	once	16	TRBD2	TRBJ2-2	TRBV4-3
TGTGCCAGCAGCCTACGGGACATAAGGAGCTCCTACGAGCAGTACTTC	CASSLRDIRSSYEQYF	NA	16	NA	TRBJ2-7	TRBV5-6
TGTGCCAGCAGTGAAGGAACTGAGCGGCTGATCCCAGAGACCCAGTACTTC	CASSEGTERLIPETQYF	few	17	NA	TRBJ2-5	TRBV2
TGTGCCAGCAGTGAGGAGGGGGGGAGTCAGCCCCAGCATTTT	CASSEEGGSQPQHF	NA	14	NA	TRBJ1-5	TRBV6-4
TGTGCCAGCAGCTTCTCACTGAATGGCGGCTACCCCTTC	CASSFSLNGGYPF	once	13	NA	TRBJ1-2	TRBV7-8
TGTGCCAGCCGCTCGGGAGACAATGAGCAGTTCTTC	CASRSGDNEQFF	few	12	NA	TRBJ2-1	TRBV6-5
TGTGCCAGCAGTCCGGGGTGGGGGCTAACCGGCGAGCAGTACTTC	CASSPGWGLTGEQYF	NA	15	NA	TRBJ2-7	TRBV27
TGTGCCAACGGTGAGCGGGAGGGTTACGAGCAGTACTTC	CANGEREGYEQYF	NA	13	TRBD2	TRBJ2-7	TRBV10-3
TGTGCAAGTCGCTTTGAGGGTCCACTAGCGGGAGGGCCGAACAATGAGCAGTTCTTC	CASRFEGPLAGGPNNEQFF	NA	19	NA	TRBJ2-1	TRBV12-2
TGTGCCAGCACTCCCTCCGCGAATCTTGGCTACACCTTC	CASTPSANLGYTF	NA	13	NA	TRBJ1-2	TRBV27
TGCGCCAGCAGCTTGACAGTGAGTGGGGCCAACGTCCTGACTTTC	CASSLTVSGANVLTF	NA	15	NA	TRBJ2-6	TRBV5-1
TGTGCCAGCAGTGAGCCGAGCAGGGGGCTTGGCGGGGAGCTGTTTTTT	CASSEPSRGLGGELFF	NA	16	TRBD1	TRBJ2-2	TRBV25-1
TGCGCCAGCAGCTTGGGGGGCCAGGAAGAGACCCAGTACTTC	CASSLGGQEETQYF	once	14	NA	TRBJ2-5	TRBV5-1
TGTGCCAGCAGCGTAGATCCATTTCAAGAGACCCAGTACTTC	CASSVDPFQETQYF	NA	14	NA	TRBJ2-5	TRBV9
TGTGCCAGCAGCTTAGGGGGGACAGGGAGGGCCGGGGAGCTGTTTTTT	CASSLGGTGRAGELFF	NA	16	TRBD1	TRBJ2-2	TRBV7-2
TGTGCCAGCAGCCAAATGGCTAGCGGAGGGGAGACCCAGTACTTC	CASSQMASGGETQYF	NA	15	TRBD2	TRBJ2-5	TRBV14
TGCGCCAGCAGCTTGGGCCAGTCCGATTCACCCCTCCACTTT	CASSLGQSDSPLHF	NA	14	NA	TRBJ1-6	TRBV5-1
TGTGCCAGCAGTTCCGGGAATGCAGATACGCAGTATTTT	CASSSGNADTQYF	NA	13	NA	TRBJ2-3	TRBV27
TGTGCCATCAGTGAGTCGATTTTCCCGGTGAGGAACGAGCAGTACTTC	CAISESIFPVRNEQYF	once	16	NA	TRBJ2-7	TRBV10-3
TGTGCCAGCAGTTTGGGGGGACCCCAGCATTTT	CASSLGGPQHF	NA	11	NA	TRBJ1-5	TRBV6-5
TGTGCCAGCAGCCCTATCTCCGGGACATACACCGGGGAGCTGTTTTTT	CASSPISGTYTGELFF	NA	16	NA	TRBJ2-2	TRBV6-6
TGTGCCAGCAGTTACCCATCAGCGGGGCATTCCTACGAGCAGTACTTC	CASSYPSAGHSYEQYF	NA	16	TRBD2	TRBJ2-7	TRBV6-5